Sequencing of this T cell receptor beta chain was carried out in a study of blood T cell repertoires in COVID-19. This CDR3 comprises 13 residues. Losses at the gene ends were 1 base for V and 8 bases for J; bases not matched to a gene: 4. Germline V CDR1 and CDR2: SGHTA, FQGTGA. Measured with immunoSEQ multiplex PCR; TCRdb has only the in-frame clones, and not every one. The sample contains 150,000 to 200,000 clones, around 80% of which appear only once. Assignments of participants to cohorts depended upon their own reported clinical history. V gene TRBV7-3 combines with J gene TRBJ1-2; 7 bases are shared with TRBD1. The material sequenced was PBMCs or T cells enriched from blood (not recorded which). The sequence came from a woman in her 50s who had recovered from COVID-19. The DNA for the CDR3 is TGTGCCAGCAGCTTAAGGCAGGGGGTCGGCTACACCTTC. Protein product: CASSLRQGVGYTF.